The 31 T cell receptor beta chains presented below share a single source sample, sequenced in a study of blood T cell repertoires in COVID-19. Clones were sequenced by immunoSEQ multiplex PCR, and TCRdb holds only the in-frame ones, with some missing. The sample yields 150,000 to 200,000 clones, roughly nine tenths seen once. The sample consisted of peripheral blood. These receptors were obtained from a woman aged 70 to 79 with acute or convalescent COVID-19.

This CDR3 reads CASSDPGVPYGYTF. The CDR3 DNA sequence: TGTGCCAGTAGTGATCCAGGGGTACCCTATGGCTACACCTTC. The rearrangement uses TRBV19 and TRBJ1-2; D might be TRBD1 (6 bases). Germline values: CDR1 LNHDA, CDR2 SQIVND (reference sequence). CDR3 length equals 14 residues. Trimming stripped 5 bases from V and 4 bases from J, with 14 bases between.

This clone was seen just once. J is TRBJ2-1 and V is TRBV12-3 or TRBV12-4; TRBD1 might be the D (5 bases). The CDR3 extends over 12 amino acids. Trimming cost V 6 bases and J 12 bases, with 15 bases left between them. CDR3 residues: CASRPVETGQFF. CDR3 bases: TGTGCCAGCAGGCCGGTGGAAACAGGGCAGTTCTTC.

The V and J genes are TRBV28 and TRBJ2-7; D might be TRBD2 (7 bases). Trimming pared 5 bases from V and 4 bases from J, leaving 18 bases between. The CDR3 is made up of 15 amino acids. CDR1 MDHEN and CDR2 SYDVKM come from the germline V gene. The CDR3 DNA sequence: TGTGCCAGCAGTGTGGGGGGGGCCACTAGTTACGAGCAGTACTTC. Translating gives CASSVGGATSYEQYF.

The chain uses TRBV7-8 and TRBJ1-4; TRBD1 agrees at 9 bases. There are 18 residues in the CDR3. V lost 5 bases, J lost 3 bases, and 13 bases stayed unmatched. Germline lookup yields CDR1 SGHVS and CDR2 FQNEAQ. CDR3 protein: CASSKTGGVLLANEKLFF. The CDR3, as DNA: TGTGCCAGCAGCAAAACAGGGGGCGTCTTATTGGCTAATGAAAAACTGTTTTTT. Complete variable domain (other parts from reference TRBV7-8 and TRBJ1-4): GAGVSQSPRYKVAKRGQDVALRCDPISGHVSLFWYQQALGQGPEFLTYFQNEAQLDKSGLPSDRFFAERPEGSVSTLKIQRTQQEDSAVYLCASSKTGGVLLANEKLFFGSGTQLSVL.

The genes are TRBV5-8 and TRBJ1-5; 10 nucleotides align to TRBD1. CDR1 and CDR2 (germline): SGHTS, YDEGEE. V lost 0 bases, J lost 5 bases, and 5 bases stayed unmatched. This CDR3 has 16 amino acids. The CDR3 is CASSLGTGGNYQPQHF. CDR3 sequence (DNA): TGTGCCAGCAGCTTGGGGACAGGGGGTAATTATCAGCCCCAGCATTTT.

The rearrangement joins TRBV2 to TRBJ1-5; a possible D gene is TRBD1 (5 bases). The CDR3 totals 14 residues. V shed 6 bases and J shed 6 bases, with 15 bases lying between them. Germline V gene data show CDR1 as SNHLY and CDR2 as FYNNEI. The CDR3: CASRFGGMGQPQHF. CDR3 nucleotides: TGTGCCAGCAGGTTTGGGGGGATGGGTCAGCCCCAGCATTTT.

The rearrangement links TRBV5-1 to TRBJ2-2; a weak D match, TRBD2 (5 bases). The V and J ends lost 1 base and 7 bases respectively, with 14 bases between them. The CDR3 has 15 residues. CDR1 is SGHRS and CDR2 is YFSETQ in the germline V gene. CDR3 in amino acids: CASSLFGNEGGELFF. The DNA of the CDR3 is TGCGCCAGCAGCTTGTTCGGGAACGAGGGCGGGGAGCTGTTTTTT.

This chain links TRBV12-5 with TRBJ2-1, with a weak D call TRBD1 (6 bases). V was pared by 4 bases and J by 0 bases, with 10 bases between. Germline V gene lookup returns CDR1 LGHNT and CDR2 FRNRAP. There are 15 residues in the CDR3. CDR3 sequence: CASGSTGSSYNEQFF. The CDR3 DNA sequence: TGTGCTAGTGGTTCGACAGGCAGCTCCTACAATGAGCAGTTCTTC.

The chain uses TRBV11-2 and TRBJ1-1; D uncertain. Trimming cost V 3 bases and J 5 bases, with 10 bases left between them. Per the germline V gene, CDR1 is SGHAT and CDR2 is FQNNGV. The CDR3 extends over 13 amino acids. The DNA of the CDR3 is TGTGCCAGCAGCTTGCTTGAGTTGACTGAAGCTTTCTTT. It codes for CASSLLELTEAFF.

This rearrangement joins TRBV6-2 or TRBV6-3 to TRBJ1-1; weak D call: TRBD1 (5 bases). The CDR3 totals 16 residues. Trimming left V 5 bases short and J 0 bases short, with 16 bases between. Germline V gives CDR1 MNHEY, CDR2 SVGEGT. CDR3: CASSDPGPLLNTEAFF. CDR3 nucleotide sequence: TGTGCCAGCAGTGACCCAGGGCCGCTATTGAACACTGAAGCTTTCTTT.

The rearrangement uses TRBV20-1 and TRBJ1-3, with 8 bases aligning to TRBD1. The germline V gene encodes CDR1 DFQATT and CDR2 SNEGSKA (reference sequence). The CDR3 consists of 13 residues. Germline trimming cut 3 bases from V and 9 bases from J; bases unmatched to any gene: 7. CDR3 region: CSASEQGGITIYF. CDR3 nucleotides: TGCAGTGCTAGTGAACAGGGGGGGATCACCATATATTTT.

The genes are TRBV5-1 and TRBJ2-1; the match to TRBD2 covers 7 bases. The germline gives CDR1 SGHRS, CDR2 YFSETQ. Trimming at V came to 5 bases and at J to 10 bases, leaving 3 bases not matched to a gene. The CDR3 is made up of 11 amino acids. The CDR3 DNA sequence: TGCGCCAGCAGGGGACTATCCGAGCAGTTCTTC. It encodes CASRGLSEQFF.

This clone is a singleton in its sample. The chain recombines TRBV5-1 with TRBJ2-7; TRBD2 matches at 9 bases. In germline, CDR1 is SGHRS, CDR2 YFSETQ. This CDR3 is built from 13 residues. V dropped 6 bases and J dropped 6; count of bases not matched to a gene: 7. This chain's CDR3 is CASKLAGAFEQYF. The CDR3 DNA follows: TGCGCCAGCAAACTAGCGGGCGCCTTCGAGCAGTACTTC.

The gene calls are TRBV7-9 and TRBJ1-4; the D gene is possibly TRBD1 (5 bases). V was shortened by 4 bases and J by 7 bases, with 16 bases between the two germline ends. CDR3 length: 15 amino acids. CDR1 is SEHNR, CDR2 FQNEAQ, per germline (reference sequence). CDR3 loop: CASSYYGRGSEKLFF. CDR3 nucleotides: TGTGCCAGCAGCTACTACGGACGGGGGAGTGAAAAACTGTTTTTT.

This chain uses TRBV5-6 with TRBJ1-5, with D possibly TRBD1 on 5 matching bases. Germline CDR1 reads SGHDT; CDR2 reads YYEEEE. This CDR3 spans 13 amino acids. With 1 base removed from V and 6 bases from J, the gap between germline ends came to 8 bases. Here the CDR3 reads CASSLSGVQPQHF. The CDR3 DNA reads TGTGCCAGCAGCTTGTCGGGGGTTCAGCCCCAGCATTTT. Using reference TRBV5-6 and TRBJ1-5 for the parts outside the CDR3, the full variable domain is DAGVTQSPTHLIKTRGQQVTLRCSPKSGHDTVSWYQQALGQGPQFIFQYYEEEERQRGNFPDRFSGHQFPNYSSELNVNALLLGDSALYLCASSLSGVQPQHFGDGTRLSIL.

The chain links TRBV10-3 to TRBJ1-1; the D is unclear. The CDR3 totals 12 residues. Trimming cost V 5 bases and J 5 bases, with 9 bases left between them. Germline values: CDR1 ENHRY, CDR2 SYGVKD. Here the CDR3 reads CAISNYGTEAFF. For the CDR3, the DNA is TGTGCCATCAGTAACTATGGTACTGAAGCTTTCTTT.

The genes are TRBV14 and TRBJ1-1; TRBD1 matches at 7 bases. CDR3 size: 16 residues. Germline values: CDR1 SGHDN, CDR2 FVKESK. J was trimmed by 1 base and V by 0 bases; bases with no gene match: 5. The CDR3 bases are TGTGCCAGCAGCCAAGAATGGGCAGGGGGGAACACTGAAGCTTTCTTT. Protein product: CASSQEWAGGNTEAFF.

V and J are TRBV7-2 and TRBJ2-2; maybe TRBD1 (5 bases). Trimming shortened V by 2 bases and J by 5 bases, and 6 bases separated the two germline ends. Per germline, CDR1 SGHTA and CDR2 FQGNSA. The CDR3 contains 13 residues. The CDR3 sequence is CASSLQGTGELFF. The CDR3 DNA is TGTGCCAGCAGCTTACAGGGAACCGGGGAGCTGTTTTTT.

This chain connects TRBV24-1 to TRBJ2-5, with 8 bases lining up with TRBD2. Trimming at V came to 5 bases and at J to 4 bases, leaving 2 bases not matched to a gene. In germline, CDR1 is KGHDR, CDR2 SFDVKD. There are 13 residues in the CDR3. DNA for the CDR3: TGTGCCACCAGTGGTGCGGGAGGAGAGACCCAGTACTTC. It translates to CATSGAGGETQYF.

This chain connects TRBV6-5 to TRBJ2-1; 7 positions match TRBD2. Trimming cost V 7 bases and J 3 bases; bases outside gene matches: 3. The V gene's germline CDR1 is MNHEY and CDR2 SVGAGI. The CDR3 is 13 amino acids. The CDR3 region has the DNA TGTGCCAGCAACCCTAGCGGCTACAATGAGCAGTTCTTC. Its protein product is CASNPSGYNEQFF.

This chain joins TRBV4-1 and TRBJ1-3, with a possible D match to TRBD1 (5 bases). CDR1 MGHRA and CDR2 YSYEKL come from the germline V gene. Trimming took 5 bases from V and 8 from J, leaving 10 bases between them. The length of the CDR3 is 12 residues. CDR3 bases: TGCGCCAGCAGCGGGGCGGATTACACCATATATTTT. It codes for CASSGADYTIYF.

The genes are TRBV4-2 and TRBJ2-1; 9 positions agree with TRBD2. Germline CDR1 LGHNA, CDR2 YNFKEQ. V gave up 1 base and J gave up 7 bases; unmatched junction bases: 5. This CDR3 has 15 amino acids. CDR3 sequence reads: CASSQASGGWNEQFF. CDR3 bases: TGTGCCAGCAGCCAAGCGAGCGGGGGGTGGAATGAGCAGTTCTTC.

The CDR3, as DNA: TGCAGCGTTGAGGGACAGGGGGCGCGGGCTTTCTTT. Amino acid sequence: CSVEGQGARAFF. The V call is TRBV29-1, the J call TRBJ1-1; 12 bases are a match to TRBD1. The CDR3 runs to 12 residues. V lost 3 bases, J lost 11 bases, and 4 bases stayed unmatched. Germline V gene data show CDR1 as SQVTM and CDR2 as ANQGSEA.

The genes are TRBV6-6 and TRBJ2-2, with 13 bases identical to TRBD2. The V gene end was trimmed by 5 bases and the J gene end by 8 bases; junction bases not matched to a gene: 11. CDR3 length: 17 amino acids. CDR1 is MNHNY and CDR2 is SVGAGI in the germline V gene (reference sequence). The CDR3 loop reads CASSRLPGLAGRGELFF. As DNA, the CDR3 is TGTGCCAGCAGTCGTCTACCGGGACTAGCGGGACGAGGGGAGCTGTTTTTT.

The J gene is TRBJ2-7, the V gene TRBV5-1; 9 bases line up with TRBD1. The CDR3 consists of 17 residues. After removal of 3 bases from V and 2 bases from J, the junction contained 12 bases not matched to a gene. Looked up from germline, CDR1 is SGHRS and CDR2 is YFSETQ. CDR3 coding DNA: TGCGCCAGCAGCTCACTTCTCCAAGGACAGGGGACCTACGAGCAGTACTTC. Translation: CASSSLLQGQGTYEQYF.

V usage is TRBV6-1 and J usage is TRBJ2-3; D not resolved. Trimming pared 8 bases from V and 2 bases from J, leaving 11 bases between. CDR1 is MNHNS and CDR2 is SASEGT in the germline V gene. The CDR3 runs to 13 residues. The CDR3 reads CASFGSHTDTQYF. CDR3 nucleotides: TGTGCCAGCTTCGGGTCCCACACAGATACGCAGTATTTT.

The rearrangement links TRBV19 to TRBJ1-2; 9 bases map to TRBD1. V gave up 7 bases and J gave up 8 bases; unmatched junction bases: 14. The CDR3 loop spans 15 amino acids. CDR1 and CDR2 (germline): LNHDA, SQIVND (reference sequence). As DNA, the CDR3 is TGTGCCAGTATCCCTCGACAGGGGGGCCTATCGGGCTACACCTTC. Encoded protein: CASIPRQGGLSGYTF.

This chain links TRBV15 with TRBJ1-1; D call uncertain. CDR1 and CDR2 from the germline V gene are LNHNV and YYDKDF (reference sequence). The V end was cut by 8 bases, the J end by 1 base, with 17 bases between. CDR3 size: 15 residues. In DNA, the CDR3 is TGTGCCACCGCACGCGTGGAGATGGAGAACACTGAAGCTTTCTTT. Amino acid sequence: CATARVEMENTEAFF.

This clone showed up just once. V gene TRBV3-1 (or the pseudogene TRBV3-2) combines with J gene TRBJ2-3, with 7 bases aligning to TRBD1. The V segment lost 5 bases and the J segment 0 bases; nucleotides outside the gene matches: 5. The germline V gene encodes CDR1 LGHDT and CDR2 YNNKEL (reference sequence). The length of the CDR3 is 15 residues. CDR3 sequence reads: CASSWGQRSTDTQYF. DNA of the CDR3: TGTGCCAGCAGCTGGGGACAGAGGAGCACAGATACGCAGTATTTT.

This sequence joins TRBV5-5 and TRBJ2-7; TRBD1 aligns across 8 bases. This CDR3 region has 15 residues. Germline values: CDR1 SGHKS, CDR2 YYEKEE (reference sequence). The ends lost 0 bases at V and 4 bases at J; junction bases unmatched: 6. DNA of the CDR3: TGTGCCAGCAGCTTGGCGCCGGGACAGGAGTACGAGCAGTACTTC. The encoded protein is CASSLAPGQEYEQYF. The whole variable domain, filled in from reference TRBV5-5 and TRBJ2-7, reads DAGVTQSPTHLIKTRGQQVTLRCSPISGHKSVSWYQQVLGQGPQFIFQYYEKEERGRGNFPDRFSARQFPNYSSELNVNALLLGDSALYLCASSLAPGQEYEQYFGPGTRLTVT.

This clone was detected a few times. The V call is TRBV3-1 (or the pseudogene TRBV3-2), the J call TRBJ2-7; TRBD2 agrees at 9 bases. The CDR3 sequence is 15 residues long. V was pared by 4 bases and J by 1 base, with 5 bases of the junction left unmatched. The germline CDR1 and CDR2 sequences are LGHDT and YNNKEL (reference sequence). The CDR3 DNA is TGTGCCAGCAGCCTTCTCGCGGGAGGGTCCTACGAGCAGTACTTC. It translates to CASSLLAGGSYEQYF.